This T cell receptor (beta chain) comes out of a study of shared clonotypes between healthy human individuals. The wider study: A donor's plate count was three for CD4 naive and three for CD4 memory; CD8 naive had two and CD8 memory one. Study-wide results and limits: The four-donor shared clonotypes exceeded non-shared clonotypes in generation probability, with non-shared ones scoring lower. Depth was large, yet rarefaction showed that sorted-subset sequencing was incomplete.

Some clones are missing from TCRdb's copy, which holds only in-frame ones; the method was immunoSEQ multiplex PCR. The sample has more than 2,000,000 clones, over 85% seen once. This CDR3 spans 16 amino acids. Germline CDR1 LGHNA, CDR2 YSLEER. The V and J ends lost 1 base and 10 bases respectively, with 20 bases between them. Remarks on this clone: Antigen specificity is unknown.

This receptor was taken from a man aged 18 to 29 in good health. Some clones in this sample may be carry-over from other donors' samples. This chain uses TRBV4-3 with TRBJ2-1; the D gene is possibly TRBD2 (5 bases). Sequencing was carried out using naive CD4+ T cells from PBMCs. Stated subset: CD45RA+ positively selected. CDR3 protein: CASSQGTTGGGPEQFF. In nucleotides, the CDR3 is TGCGCCAGCAGCCAAGGGACCACTGGAGGCGGCCCGGAGCAGTTCTTC.